What follows are 4 T cell receptor beta chains derived from one specimen sequenced in a study of OX40 agonist ivuxolimab in advanced cancers. The repertoire was sequenced with immunoSEQ multiplex PCR; TCRdb's copy has only in-frame clones and lacks some. Of about 74,000 clones listed, roughly 88% are singletons. Material: CD4+ or CD8+ T cells sorted from blood, obtained in a trial of the OX40 agonist ivuxolimab. These receptors all stem from an adult with an advanced solid tumor such as melanoma, head and neck, liver or kidney cancer.

In its sample, this clone was seen a few times. This rearrangement joins TRBV11-2 to TRBJ2-1, with 7 bases fitting TRBD2. The CDR3 is 16 amino acids. Germline-derived CDR1 and CDR2 are SGHAT and FQNNGV. The J segment lost 5 bases and the V segment lost 3 bases, leaving 10 bases of the junction unmatched. The CDR3 reads CASSFWSGLKDNEQFF. The DNA for the CDR3 is TGTGCCAGCAGCTTTTGGTCGGGACTAAAAGACAATGAGCAGTTCTTC.

The table lists this clone with a few counts. This chain uses TRBV7-2 with TRBJ2-1, with D possibly TRBD2 on 6 matching bases. This CDR3 region has 16 residues. The germline gives CDR1 SGHTA, CDR2 FQGNSA. The V and J ends lost 1 base and 2 bases respectively, with 12 bases between them. The CDR3 bases are TGTGCCAGCAGCTTAGGGGGCGGGGCCGCCTACAATGAGCAGTTCTTC. Its translation: CASSLGGGAAYNEQFF.

The chain has TRBV9 and TRBJ2-4; 10 positions match TRBD2. The CDR3 has 16 amino acids. Germline V gene data show CDR1 as SGDLS and CDR2 as YYNGEE. After removal of 3 bases from V and 7 bases from J, the junction contained 10 bases not matched to a gene. In nucleotides, the CDR3 is TGTGCCAGCAGCGCCGGGGGAGCGGGAGGGACGAACATTCAGTACTTC. Its protein product is CASSAGGAGGTNIQYF.

V usage is TRBV15 and J usage is TRBJ2-1; no definite D call. CDR1 is LNHNV and CDR2 is YYDKDF in the germline V gene (reference sequence). The CDR3 sequence is 16 residues long. V lost 3 bases and J lost 3, with 15 bases in between. This CDR3 is CATSRGFSSLYNEQFF. The CDR3 nucleotides are TGTGCCACCAGCAGGGGGTTTAGCAGCCTCTACAATGAGCAGTTCTTC. The variable domain in full, completed from reference TRBV15 and TRBJ2-1, reads DAMVIQNPRYQVTQFGKPVTLSCSQTLNHNVMYWYQQKSSQAPKLLFHYYDKDFNNEADTPDNFQSRRPNTSFCFLDIRSPGLGDTAMYLCATSRGFSSLYNEQFFGPGTRLTVL.